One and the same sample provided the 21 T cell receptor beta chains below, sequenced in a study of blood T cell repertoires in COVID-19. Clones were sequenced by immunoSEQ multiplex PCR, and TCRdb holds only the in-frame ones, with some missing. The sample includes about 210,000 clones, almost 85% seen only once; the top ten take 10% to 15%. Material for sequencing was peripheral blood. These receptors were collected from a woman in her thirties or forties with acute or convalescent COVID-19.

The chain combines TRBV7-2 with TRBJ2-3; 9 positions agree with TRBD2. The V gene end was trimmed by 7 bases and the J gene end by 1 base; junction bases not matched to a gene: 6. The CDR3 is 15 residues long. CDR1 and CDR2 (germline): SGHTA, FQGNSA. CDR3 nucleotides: TGTGCCAGCAAGCTAGCGGGAACACGCACAGATACGCAGTATTTT. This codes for CASKLAGTRTDTQYF. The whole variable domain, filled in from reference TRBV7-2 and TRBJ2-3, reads GAGVSQSPSNKVTEKGKDVELRCDPISGHTALYWYRQSLGQGLEFLIYFQGNSAPDKSGLPSDRFSAERTGGSVSTLTIQRTQQEDSAVYLCASKLAGTRTDTQYFGPGTRLTVL.

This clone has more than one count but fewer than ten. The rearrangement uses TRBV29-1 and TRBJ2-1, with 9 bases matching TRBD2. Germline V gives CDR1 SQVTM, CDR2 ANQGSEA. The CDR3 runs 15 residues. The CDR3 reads CSVQAGTSTYNEQFF. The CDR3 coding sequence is TGCAGTGTCCAGGCCGGGACTAGCACCTACAATGAGCAGTTCTTC.

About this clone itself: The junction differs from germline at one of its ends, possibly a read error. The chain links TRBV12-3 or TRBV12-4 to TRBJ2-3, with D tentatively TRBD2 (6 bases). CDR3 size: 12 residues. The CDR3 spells CASSLLGTYVSF. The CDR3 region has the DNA TGTGCCAGCAGTTTACTTGGGACTTACGTTAGTTTT.

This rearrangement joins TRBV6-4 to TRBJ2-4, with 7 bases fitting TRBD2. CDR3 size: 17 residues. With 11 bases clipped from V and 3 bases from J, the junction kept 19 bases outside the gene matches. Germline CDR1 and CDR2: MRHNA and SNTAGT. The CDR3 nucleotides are TGTGCCGTATTTCCAGCGGGAAAAAGGAATGGCAAAAACATTCAGTACTTC. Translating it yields CAVFPAGKRNGKNIQYF.

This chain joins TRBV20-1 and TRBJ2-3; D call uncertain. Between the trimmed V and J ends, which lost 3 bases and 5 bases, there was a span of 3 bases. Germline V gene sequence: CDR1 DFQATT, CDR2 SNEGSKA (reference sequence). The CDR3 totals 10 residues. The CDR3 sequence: CSASQDTQYF. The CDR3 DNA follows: TGCAGTGCTAGTCAAGATACGCAGTATTTT.

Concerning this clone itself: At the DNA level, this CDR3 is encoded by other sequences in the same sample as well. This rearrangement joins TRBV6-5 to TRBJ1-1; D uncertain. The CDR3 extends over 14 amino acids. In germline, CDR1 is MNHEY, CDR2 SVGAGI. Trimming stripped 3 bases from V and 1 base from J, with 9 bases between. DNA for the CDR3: TGTGCCAGCAGTTATGGGCGACAGAACACTGAAGCTTTCTTT. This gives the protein CASSYGRQNTEAFF.

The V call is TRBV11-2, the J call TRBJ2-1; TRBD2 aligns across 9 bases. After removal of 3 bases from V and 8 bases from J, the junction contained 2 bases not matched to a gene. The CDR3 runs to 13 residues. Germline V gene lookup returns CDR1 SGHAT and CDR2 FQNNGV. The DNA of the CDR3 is TGTGCCAGCAGCTTGGGCGGGGGGGATGAGCAGTTCTTC. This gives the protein CASSLGGGDEQFF.

CDR3 coding DNA: TGTGCCAGCGGGAGCGGACAGGCCGTTAGGGATACGCAGTATTTT. As protein: CASGSGQAVRDTQYF. The gene calls are TRBV27 and TRBJ2-3, with 7 bases aligning to TRBD1. Germline CDR1 and CDR2: MNHEY and SMNVEV (reference sequence). V shed 8 bases and J 6 bases; nucleotides not matched to a gene: 14. The CDR3 is made up of 15 amino acids.

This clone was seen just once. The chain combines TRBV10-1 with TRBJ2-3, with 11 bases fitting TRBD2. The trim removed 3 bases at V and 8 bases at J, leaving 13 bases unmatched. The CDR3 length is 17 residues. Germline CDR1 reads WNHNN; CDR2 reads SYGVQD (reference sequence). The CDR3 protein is CASSEYSGGGFFSTQYF. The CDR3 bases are TGCGCCAGCAGTGAATATAGCGGGGGGGGTTTCTTTTCTACGCAGTATTTT.

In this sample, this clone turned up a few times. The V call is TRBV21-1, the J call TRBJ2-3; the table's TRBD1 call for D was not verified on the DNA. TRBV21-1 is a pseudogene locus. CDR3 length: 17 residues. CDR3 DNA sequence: TGTGCCAGCAGCAAGCCAAACTCGGGACAGGGTGTTTATACGCAGTATTTT. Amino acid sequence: CASSKPNSGQGVYTQYF.

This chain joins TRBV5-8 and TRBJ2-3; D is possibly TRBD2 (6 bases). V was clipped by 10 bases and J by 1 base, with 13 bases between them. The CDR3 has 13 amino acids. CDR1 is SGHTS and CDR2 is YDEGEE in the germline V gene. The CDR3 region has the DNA TGTGCCGGAGGGGCGCGGGGCACAGATACGCAGTATTTT. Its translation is CAGGARGTDTQYF. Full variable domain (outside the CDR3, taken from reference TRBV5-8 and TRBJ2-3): EAGVTQSPTHLIKTRGQQATLRCSPISGHTSVYWYQQALGLGLQFLLWYDEGEERNRGNFPPRFSGRQFPNYSSELNVNALELEDSALYLCAGGARGTDTQYFGPGTRLTVL.

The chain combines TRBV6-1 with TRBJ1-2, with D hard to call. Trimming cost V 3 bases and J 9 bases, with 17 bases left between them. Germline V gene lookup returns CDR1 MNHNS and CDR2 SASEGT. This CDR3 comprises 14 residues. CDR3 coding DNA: TGTGCCAGCAGTGAGCCCACGCTAGGTCTTAGCTACACCTTC. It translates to CASSEPTLGLSYTF.

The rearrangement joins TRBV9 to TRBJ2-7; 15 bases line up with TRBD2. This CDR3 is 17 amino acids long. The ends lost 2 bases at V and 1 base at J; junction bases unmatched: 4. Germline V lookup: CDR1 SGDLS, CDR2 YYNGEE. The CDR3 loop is CASSVGLAGGGSYEQYF. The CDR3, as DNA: TGTGCCAGCAGCGTGGGACTAGCGGGGGGCGGATCCTACGAGCAGTACTTC.

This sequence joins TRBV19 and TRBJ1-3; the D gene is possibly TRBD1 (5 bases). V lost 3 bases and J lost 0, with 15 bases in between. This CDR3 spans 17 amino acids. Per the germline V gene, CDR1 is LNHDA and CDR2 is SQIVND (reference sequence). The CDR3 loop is CASSIESQGHSGNTIYF. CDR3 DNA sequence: TGTGCCAGTAGTATTGAGTCGCAGGGCCACTCTGGAAACACCATATATTTT.

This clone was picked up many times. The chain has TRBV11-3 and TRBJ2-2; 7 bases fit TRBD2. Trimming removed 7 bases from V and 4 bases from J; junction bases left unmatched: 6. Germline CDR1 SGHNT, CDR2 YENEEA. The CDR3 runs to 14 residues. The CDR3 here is CASTPSGGTGELFF. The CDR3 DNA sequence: TGTGCCAGCACTCCTTCGGGGGGCACCGGGGAGCTGTTTTTT.

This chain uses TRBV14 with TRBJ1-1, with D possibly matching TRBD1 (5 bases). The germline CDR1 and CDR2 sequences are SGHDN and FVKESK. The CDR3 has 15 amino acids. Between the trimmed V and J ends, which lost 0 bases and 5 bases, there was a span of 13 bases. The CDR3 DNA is TGTGCCAGCAGCCAAGATTGGGGGGGGTGGACTGAAGCTTTCTTT. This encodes CASSQDWGGWTEAFF.

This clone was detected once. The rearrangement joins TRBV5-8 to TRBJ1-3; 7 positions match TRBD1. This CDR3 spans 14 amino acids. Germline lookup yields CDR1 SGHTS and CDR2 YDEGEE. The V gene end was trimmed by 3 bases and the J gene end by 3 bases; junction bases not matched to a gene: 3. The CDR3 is CASSSGQVGNTIYF. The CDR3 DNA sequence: TGTGCCAGCAGCTCTGGACAGGTTGGAAACACCATATATTTT.

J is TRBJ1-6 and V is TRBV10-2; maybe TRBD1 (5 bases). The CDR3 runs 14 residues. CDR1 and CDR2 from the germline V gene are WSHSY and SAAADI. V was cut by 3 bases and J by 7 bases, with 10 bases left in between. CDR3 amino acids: CASSDGGWNSPLHF. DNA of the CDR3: TGCGCCAGCAGTGACGGGGGTTGGAATTCACCCCTCCACTTT.

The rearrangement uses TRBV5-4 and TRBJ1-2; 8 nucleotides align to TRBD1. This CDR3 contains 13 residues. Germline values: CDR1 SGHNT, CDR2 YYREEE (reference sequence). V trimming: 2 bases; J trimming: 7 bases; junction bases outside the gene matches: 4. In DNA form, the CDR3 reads TGTGCCAGCAGCTTCTCACAGGGGGGTGGCTACACCTTC. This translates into CASSFSQGGGYTF. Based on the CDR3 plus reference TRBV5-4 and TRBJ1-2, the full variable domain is ETGVTQSPTHLIKTRGQQVTLRCSSQSGHNTVSWYQQALGQGPQFIFQYYREEENGRGNFPPRFSGLQFPNYSSELNVNALELDDSALYLCASSFSQGGGYTFGSGTRLTVV.

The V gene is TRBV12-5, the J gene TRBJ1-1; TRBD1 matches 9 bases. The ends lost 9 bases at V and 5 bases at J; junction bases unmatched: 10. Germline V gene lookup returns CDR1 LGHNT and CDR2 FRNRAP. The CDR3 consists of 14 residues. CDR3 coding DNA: TGTGCTAGCCACCCGACAGGGGGAAAGACTGAAGCTTTCTTT. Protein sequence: CASHPTGGKTEAFF.

In DNA form, the CDR3 reads TGTGCCAGTAGTACCCCTGGGCAGGGCCGATCAGATACGCAGTATTTT. It specifies CASSTPGQGRSDTQYF. V gene TRBV19 combines with J gene TRBJ2-3; D perhaps matches TRBD1 (5 bases). V lost 4 bases, J lost 4 bases, and 18 bases lay in between. CDR3 length: 16 amino acids. Germline V gene data show CDR1 as LNHDA and CDR2 as SQIVND (reference sequence).